Listed here are 7 T cell receptor beta chains from one sample, sequenced in a study of lymphopenia after photon versus proton radiotherapy. Measured with immunoSEQ multiplex PCR; TCRdb has only the in-frame clones, and not every one. The sample lists 55,000 to 70,000 clones, around 87% seen once, with approximately 2.2% in the top ten. The material was peripheral blood, obtained from a patient treated with photon-based radiotherapy. All receptors come from a man aged 35 to 55 with gastric cancer.

This sequence joins TRBV5-8 and TRBJ2-5; 12 bases fit TRBD1. The V gene's germline CDR1 is SGHTS and CDR2 YDEGEE. This CDR3 has 15 amino acids. With 3 bases clipped from V and 5 bases from J, the junction kept 5 bases outside the gene matches. CDR3 residues: CASSSRDRGLETQYF. CDR3 bases: TGTGCCAGCAGCTCCCGGGACAGGGGGCTGGAGACCCAGTACTTC.

The chain employs TRBV30 and TRBJ2-4, with D perhaps TRBD1 (6 bases). The germline V gene encodes CDR1 GTSNPN and CDR2 SVGIG (reference sequence). V shed 5 bases and J shed 2 bases, with 19 bases lying between them. This CDR3 region has 16 residues. The CDR3 DNA sequence: TGTGCCTGGGCTAACTTCCGGGACACAACCAAAAACATTCAGTACTTC. Translated: CAWANFRDTTKNIQYF.

The chain links TRBV7-2 to TRBJ1-1; TRBD1 matches at 8 bases. The length of the CDR3 is 14 residues. V dropped 4 bases and J dropped 6; count of bases not matched to a gene: 7. Germline V lookup: CDR1 SGHTA, CDR2 FQGNSA. The CDR3 is CASSSNRGRPEAFF. The CDR3 DNA is TGTGCCAGCAGCTCCAACAGGGGGAGGCCTGAAGCTTTCTTT.

The table lists this clone with a few counts. J is TRBJ1-6 and V is TRBV10-3; D is possibly TRBD1 (6 bases). V lost 4 bases, J lost 13 bases, and 17 bases lay in between. Germline loops: CDR1 ENHRY, CDR2 SYGVKD. The CDR3 contains 14 residues. CDR3 region: CAISAQGGGIPLHF. Written as DNA, the CDR3 is TGTGCCATCAGTGCCCAAGGGGGAGGGATCCCCCTCCACTTT.

The gene calls are TRBV30 and TRBJ2-7, with 7 bases lining up with TRBD2. The V gene's germline CDR1 is GTSNPN and CDR2 SVGIG (reference sequence). CDR3 length equals 15 residues. V was pared by 0 bases and J by 0 bases, with 5 bases of the junction left unmatched. The CDR3 reads CAWSVRGVRSYEQYF. For the CDR3, the DNA is TGTGCCTGGAGTGTACGGGGGGTCCGCTCCTACGAGCAGTACTTC.

This clone occurred once. V gene TRBV9 combines with J gene TRBJ2-1, with D maybe TRBD1 (5 bases). CDR3 length: 15 residues. Germline-derived CDR1 and CDR2 are SGDLS and YYNGEE. V was cut by 4 bases and J by 6 bases, with 17 bases left in between. The CDR3 DNA sequence: TGTGCCAGCAGCCCCTATCTGGGGCCTGGCAATGAGCAGTTCTTC. Translated: CASSPYLGPGNEQFF.

The sample holds a few counts of this clone. V and J are TRBV2 and TRBJ1-3; D ambiguous. V lost 0 bases to trimming and J lost 2 bases, with 14 bases between them. This CDR3 spans 17 amino acids. CDR1 and CDR2 (germline): SNHLY, FYNNEI. CDR3 protein: CASSEAQLPWAGNTIYF. The CDR3 DNA follows: TGTGCCAGCAGTGAAGCCCAGCTCCCCTGGGCTGGAAACACCATATATTTT.